This TCR beta chain was observed in a study of identical twins. Findings and limits, study-wide: Analyses of zero insertions could, in part, be confounded by invariant MAIT and iNKT cells. Clonotypes of the beta chain that were abundant in cord blood carried fewer insertions (memory repertoires showed none). Twins showed weaker excess sharing in their beta out-of-frame sequences.

The donors were all healthy and Caucasian. J was trimmed by 7 bases and V by 2 bases; bases with no gene match: 9. Per the germline V gene, CDR1 is SNHLY and CDR2 is FYNNEI. CDR3 length equals 15 residues. In its sample, this clonotype was seen a few times. The antigen is undetermined. TCRdb recomputed calls from the 5' RACE reads with MiXCR, one row per CDR3 protein. The sample gives approximately 1.8 million distinct CDR3 sequences, 32% of which show up once; over 0.25% is in the top ten. This TCR came from a newborn girl in good health. The sequenced sample was cord blood. This chain joins TRBV2 and TRBJ2-7, with 9 bases matching TRBD2. In DNA, the CDR3 is TGTGCCAGCAGTGAATACATCCTAGCGGGACTGGAGCAGTACTTC. It yields the protein CASSEYILAGLEQYF.